What follows are 26 T cell receptor beta chains derived from one specimen sequenced in a study of shared clonotypes between healthy human individuals. Repertoires were generated with immunoSEQ multiplex PCR, while TCRdb's copy carries only in-frame clones and drops some. This table has a few million clones, roughly 92% appearing once. Sequences were obtained from naive CD4+ T cells sorted from blood. Specified subset: CD45RA+ positively selected. These receptor sequences come from a man younger than 35 in good health.

The V gene is TRBV5-4, the J gene TRBJ1-3; D uncertain. V was clipped by 2 bases and J by 4 bases, with 10 bases between them. The CDR3 is 14 amino acids. Germline CDR1 SGHNT, CDR2 YYREEE (reference sequence). The CDR3 loop is CASSFDGHGNTIYF. CDR3 DNA: TGTGCCAGCAGCTTCGACGGGCACGGAAACACCATATATTTT.

The chain carries TRBV15 and TRBJ1-2, with 8 positions matching TRBD1. The CDR3 consists of 18 residues. Germline V gene data show CDR1 as LNHNV and CDR2 as YYDKDF (reference sequence). V gave up 0 bases and J gave up 0 bases; unmatched junction bases: 9. The CDR3 bases are TGTGCCACCAGCAGAGATGTGACAGGGGTTGGAGCTAACTATGGCTACACCTTC. Protein: CATSRDVTGVGANYGYTF.

V is TRBV9 and J is TRBJ2-7, with 12 bases lining up with TRBD2. In germline, CDR1 is SGDLS, CDR2 YYNGEE. The CDR3 runs 15 residues. Unmatched junction bases numbered 4, after V lost 4 bases and J lost 2 bases. This chain's CDR3 is CASSKTSGSTYEQYF. In DNA form, the CDR3 reads TGTGCCAGCAGCAAGACTAGCGGGAGTACCTACGAGCAGTACTTC.

This clone was counted only a few times. The sample carries other DNA sequences with the same CDR3. The chain employs TRBV5-4 and TRBJ1-4; no clear D. This CDR3 has 14 amino acids. Germline CDR1 is SGHNT and CDR2 is YYREEE (reference sequence). Between the trimmed V and J ends, which lost 2 bases and 5 bases, there was a span of 10 bases. The CDR3 DNA sequence: TGTGCCAGCAGCTTAGAAGGGTTAAATGAAAAACTGTTTTTT. Translated, it gives CASSLEGLNEKLFF.

This sequence joins TRBV7-9 and TRBJ2-3; 11 bases match TRBD2. The ends lost 6 bases at V and 2 bases at J; junction bases unmatched: 7. Germline lookup yields CDR1 SEHNR and CDR2 FQNEAQ (reference sequence). The CDR3 runs 16 residues. CDR3 bases: TGTGCCAGCAGTCCCGGGACTAGCGGCTACACAGATACGCAGTATTTT. Protein: CASSPGTSGYTDTQYF.

The rearrangement uses TRBV30 and TRBJ1-5; D is possibly TRBD1 (5 bases). V gave up 1 base and J gave up 6 bases, with 16 bases separating them. CDR1 and CDR2 from the germline V gene are GTSNPN and SVGIG (reference sequence). The CDR3 has 15 residues. This CDR3 reads CAWSDTEWGRQPQHF. The CDR3 DNA reads TGTGCCTGGAGTGATACAGAATGGGGACGTCAGCCCCAGCATTTT.

CDR3 residues: CAISGRESSGNTIYF. CDR3 nucleotide sequence: TGTGCCATCAGTGGCAGGGAGAGCTCTGGAAACACCATATATTTT. The V gene is TRBV10-3, the J gene TRBJ1-3; a weak D match, TRBD1 (5 bases). V lost 4 bases and J 0 bases, leaving 10 bases between the germline ends. This CDR3 has 15 residues. The V gene's germline CDR1 is ENHRY and CDR2 SYGVKD.

In its sample, this clone was seen a few times. The chain combines TRBV10-3 with TRBJ1-1; unclear D gene. The CDR3 loop spans 13 amino acids. CDR1 and CDR2 from the germline V gene are ENHRY and SYGVKD. Trimming cost V 9 bases and J 0 bases, with 11 bases left between them. The DNA of the CDR3 is TGTGCCATTTGTGACAATTTGAACACTGAAGCTTTCTTT. It codes for CAICDNLNTEAFF.

The chain is built from TRBV2 and TRBJ2-7; no firm D call. Germline values: CDR1 SNHLY, CDR2 FYNNEI. The CDR3 runs to 12 residues. Trimming removed 8 bases at V and 0 bases at J, with 8 bases between. The CDR3: CASGSGSYEQYF. The CDR3 DNA reads TGTGCCAGCGGGTCGGGCTCCTACGAGCAGTACTTC.

V and J are TRBV15 and TRBJ2-7; 10 bases map to TRBD1. The germline CDR1 and CDR2 sequences are LNHNV and YYDKDF (reference sequence). The CDR3 is 14 residues long. The V segment lost 5 bases and the J segment 3 bases; nucleotides outside the gene matches: 4. The CDR3 loop reads CATSVDRGLYEQYF. For the CDR3, the DNA is TGTGCCACCAGCGTAGACAGGGGGCTCTACGAGCAGTACTTC.

The chain combines TRBV7-2 with TRBJ1-2, with D hard to call. CDR1 is SGHTA and CDR2 is FQGNSA in the germline V gene. There are 12 residues in the CDR3. V dropped 4 bases and J dropped 4 bases, with 7 bases sitting between them. In DNA, the CDR3 is TGTGCCAGCAGCTATCAGACCTATGGCTACACCTTC. Amino acid sequence: CASSYQTYGYTF.

The rearrangement joins TRBV14 to TRBJ2-6, with 7 bases identical to TRBD1. CDR3 length: 15 amino acids. V trimming: 4 bases; J trimming: 2 bases; junction bases outside the gene matches: 2. The germline gives CDR1 SGHDN, CDR2 FVKESK. The CDR3 nucleotides are TGTGCCAGCAGCCGCCAGGGGGCTGGGGCCAACGTCCTGACTTTC. Translation: CASSRQGAGANVLTF.

The rearrangement joins TRBV9 to TRBJ1-1; tentatively, D is TRBD1 (6 bases). The ends were cut back, 0 bases at V and 9 bases at J, with 12 bases in the middle. The CDR3 spans 13 residues. Germline CDR1 is SGDLS and CDR2 is YYNGEE. The CDR3 nucleotides read TGTGCCAGCAGCGTAGTAGGGCAGGGGAAAGCTTTCTTT. It translates to CASSVVGQGKAFF.

This clone was seen only once. The CDR3 region is CASSPQWGQSTDTQYF. CDR3 coding DNA: TGTGCCAGCTCACCACAGTGGGGACAGTCGACAGATACGCAGTATTTT. The V gene is TRBV18, the J gene TRBJ2-3, with 7 bases fitting TRBD1. The V segment lost 1 base and the J segment 3 bases; nucleotides outside the gene matches: 7. This CDR3 has 16 residues. Looked up from germline, CDR1 is KGHSH and CDR2 is LQKENI. Based on the CDR3 plus reference TRBV18 and TRBJ2-3, the full variable domain is NAGVMQNPRHLVRRRGQEARLRCSPMKGHSHVYWYRQLPEEGLKFMVYLQKENIIDESGMPKERFSAEFPKEGPSILRIQQVVRGDSAAYFCASSPQWGQSTDTQYFGPGTRLTVL.

The V gene is TRBV5-1, the J gene TRBJ2-3; TRBD2 matches 9 bases. After removal of 0 bases from V and 8 bases from J, the junction contained 7 bases not matched to a gene. CDR1 and CDR2 from the germline V gene are SGHRS and YFSETQ. The CDR3 contains 15 residues. The CDR3 is CASSLASGTVGTQYF. In DNA form, the CDR3 reads TGCGCCAGCAGCTTGGCTAGCGGGACGGTTGGTACGCAGTATTTT.

This clone was picked up a small number of times. CDR3 in amino acids: CAWRHRDRGPQGVAFF. In nucleotides, the CDR3 is TGTGCCTGGCGTCACCGGGACAGGGGGCCGCAAGGGGTAGCTTTCTTT. This sequence joins TRBV30 and TRBJ1-1; 12 bases map to TRBD1. CDR3 length equals 16 residues. Trimming cost V 5 bases and J 10 bases; bases outside gene matches: 17. Germline lookup yields CDR1 GTSNPN and CDR2 SVGIG (reference sequence). The full variable domain, completed using reference TRBV30 and TRBJ1-1, is SQTIHQWPATLVQPVGSPLSLECTVEGTSNPNLYWYRQAAGRGLQLLFYSVGIGQISSEVPQNLSASRPQDRQFILSSKKLLLSDSGFYLCAWRHRDRGPQGVAFFGQGTRLTVV.

The rearrangement links TRBV7-3 to TRBJ2-2; weak D call: TRBD2 (5 bases). Germline CDR1 SGHTA, CDR2 FQGTGA. This CDR3 spans 13 amino acids. Trimming stripped 2 bases from V and 4 bases from J, with 5 bases between. CDR3 residues: CASSLEGTGELFF. The DNA for the CDR3 is TGTGCCAGCAGCTTAGAGGGCACCGGGGAGCTGTTTTTT.

This clone was seen more than once but under ten times. The chain is built from TRBV7-9 and TRBJ1-6; D gene ambiguous. Trimming took 8 bases from V and 2 from J, leaving 10 bases between them. This CDR3 contains 14 residues. Germline CDR1 SEHNR, CDR2 FQNEAQ (reference sequence). DNA for the CDR3: TGTGCCAGCGCCGGGGAAGCCTATAATTCACCCCTCCACTTT. Amino acid sequence: CASAGEAYNSPLHF. Based on the CDR3 plus reference TRBV7-9 and TRBJ1-6, the full variable domain is DTGVSQNPRHKITKRGQNVTFRCDPISEHNRLYWYRQTLGQGPEFLTYFQNEAQLEKSRLLSDRFSAERPKGSFSTLEIQRTEQGDSAMYLCASAGEAYNSPLHFGNGTRLTVT.

The chain employs TRBV7-9 and TRBJ1-3; D uncertain. CDR1 SEHNR and CDR2 FQNEAQ come from the germline V gene (reference sequence). Trimming left V 1 base short and J 4 bases short, with 11 bases between. The CDR3 loop spans 15 amino acids. The CDR3 protein is CASSLVPEKGNTIYF. In nucleotides, the CDR3 is TGTGCCAGCAGCTTAGTCCCAGAGAAGGGAAACACCATATATTTT.

The chain has TRBV29-1 and TRBJ2-7, with 8 bases identical to TRBD1. J lost 3 bases, V lost 4 bases, and 14 bases had no gene match. CDR3 length equals 16 residues. CDR1 SQVTM and CDR2 ANQGSEA come from the germline V gene. This chain's CDR3 is CSVANFRQGMNYEQYF. The CDR3 DNA is TGCAGCGTTGCCAATTTTCGACAGGGGATGAACTACGAGCAGTACTTC.

The chain links TRBV28 to TRBJ2-7, with unresolved D. The CDR3 runs 15 residues. Germline CDR1 and CDR2: MDHEN and SYDVKM. V gave up 4 bases and J gave up 2 bases, with 15 bases separating them. In DNA form, the CDR3 reads TGTGCCAGCAGTTCTCCGGCTAAGGCGGCCTACGAGCAGTACTTC. Amino acid sequence: CASSSPAKAAYEQYF.

The genes are TRBV9 and TRBJ2-1; D call uncertain. V was clipped by 3 bases and J by 9 bases, with 13 bases between them. CDR3 size: 13 residues. Germline CDR1 SGDLS, CDR2 YYNGEE. The chain's CDR3 is CASSGTTTGEQFF. The CDR3 DNA sequence: TGTGCCAGCAGCGGAACTACAACTGGTGAGCAGTTCTTC.

The chain carries TRBV5-5 and TRBJ2-6, with no clear D. The germline V gene encodes CDR1 SGHKS and CDR2 YYEKEE (reference sequence). V was clipped by 0 bases and J by 0 bases, with 7 bases between them. The CDR3 runs to 16 residues. CDR3 loop: CASSLDGVSGANVLTF. Here the CDR3 DNA reads TGTGCCAGCAGCTTGGATGGCGTCTCTGGGGCCAACGTCCTGACTTTC.

The DNA of the CDR3 is TGTGCCAGCAGCTCACACCCTAATAGCAATCAGCCCCAGCATTTT. It yields the protein CASSSHPNSNQPQHF. The gene calls are TRBV7-2 and TRBJ1-5; no clear D. Germline V gene lookup returns CDR1 SGHTA and CDR2 FQGNSA. V was cut by 4 bases and J by 0 bases, with 10 bases left in between. CDR3 size: 15 residues.

The V and J genes are TRBV4-3 and TRBJ2-2; 8 bases match TRBD2. Germline loops: CDR1 LGHNA, CDR2 YSLEER. This CDR3 is built from 16 residues. V lost 3 bases, J lost 0 bases, and 3 bases stayed unmatched. For the CDR3, the DNA is TGCGCCAGCAGCCATAGCGGGGCAACGAACACCGGGGAGCTGTTTTTT. Protein product: CASSHSGATNTGELFF.

This chain joins TRBV7-2 and TRBJ2-3, with 11 bases matching TRBD2. Germline V CDR1 and CDR2: SGHTA, FQGNSA. The CDR3 extends over 15 amino acids. The trim removed 5 bases at V and 4 bases at J, leaving 5 bases unmatched. CDR3 sequence (DNA): TGTGCCAGCAGCGAGATAGCGGGAGGGCCAGATACGCAGTATTTT. Translating it yields CASSEIAGGPDTQYF.